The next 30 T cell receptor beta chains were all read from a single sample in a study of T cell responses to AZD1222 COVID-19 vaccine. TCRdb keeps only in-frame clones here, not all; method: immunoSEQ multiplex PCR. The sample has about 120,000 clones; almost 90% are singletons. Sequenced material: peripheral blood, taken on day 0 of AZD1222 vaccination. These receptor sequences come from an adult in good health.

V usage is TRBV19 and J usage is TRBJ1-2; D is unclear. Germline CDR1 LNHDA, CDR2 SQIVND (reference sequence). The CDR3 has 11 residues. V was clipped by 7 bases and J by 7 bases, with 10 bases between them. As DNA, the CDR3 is TGTGCCAGTAAAGTGGATTTTGGCTACACCTTC. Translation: CASKVDFGYTF.

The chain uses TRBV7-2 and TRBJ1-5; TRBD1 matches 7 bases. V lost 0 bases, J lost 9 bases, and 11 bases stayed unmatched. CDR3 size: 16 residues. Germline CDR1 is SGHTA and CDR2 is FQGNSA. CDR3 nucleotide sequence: TGTGCCAGCAGCTTAGCGCGAACAGGGGAGAGAGCGCCCCAGCATTTT. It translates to CASSLARTGERAPQHF.

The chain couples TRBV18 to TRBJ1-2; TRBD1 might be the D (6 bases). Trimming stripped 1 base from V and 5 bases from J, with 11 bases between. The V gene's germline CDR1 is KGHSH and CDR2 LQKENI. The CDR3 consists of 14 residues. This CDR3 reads CASSPQDRLYGYTF. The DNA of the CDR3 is TGTGCCAGCTCACCACAGGACAGACTATATGGCTACACCTTC.

The CDR3 sequence: CASSSTQTNTIYF. The CDR3 DNA reads as TGTGCCAGCAGTTCGACCCAAACAAACACCATATATTTT. The chain has TRBV28 and TRBJ1-3; no definite D call. The V gene lost 4 bases and the J gene lost 6 bases, with 10 bases spanning the gap. Germline assignment: CDR1 MDHEN and CDR2 SYDVKM. This CDR3 has 13 residues.

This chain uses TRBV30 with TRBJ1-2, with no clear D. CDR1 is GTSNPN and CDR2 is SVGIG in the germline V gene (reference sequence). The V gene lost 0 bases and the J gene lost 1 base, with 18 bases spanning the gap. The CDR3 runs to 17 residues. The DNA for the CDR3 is TGTGCCTGGAGTGTAGTAGAGGGCTTCAGCTTTAACTATGGCTACACCTTC. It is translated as CAWSVVEGFSFNYGYTF.

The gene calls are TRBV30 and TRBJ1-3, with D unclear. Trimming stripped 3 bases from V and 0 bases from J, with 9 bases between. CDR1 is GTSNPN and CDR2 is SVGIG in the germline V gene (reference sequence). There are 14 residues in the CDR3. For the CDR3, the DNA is TGTGCCTGGAGCCTAACCTCCTCTGGAAACACCATATATTTT. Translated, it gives CAWSLTSSGNTIYF. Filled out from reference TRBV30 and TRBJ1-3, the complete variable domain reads SQTIHQWPATLVQPVGSPLSLECTVEGTSNPNLYWYRQAAGRGLQLLFYSVGIGQISSEVPQNLSASRPQDRQFILSSKKLLLSDSGFYLCAWSLTSSGNTIYFGEGSWLTVV.

CDR3 DNA: TGTGCCAGCAGTACTCCCCTAGCGGGGGCGAACATTCAGTACTTC. Translation gives CASSTPLAGANIQYF. This rearrangement joins TRBV6-5 to TRBJ2-4; 10 nucleotides match TRBD2. The CDR3 loop spans 15 amino acids. Trimming removed 5 bases from V and 7 bases from J; junction bases left unmatched: 8. Germline V gene lookup returns CDR1 MNHEY and CDR2 SVGAGI.

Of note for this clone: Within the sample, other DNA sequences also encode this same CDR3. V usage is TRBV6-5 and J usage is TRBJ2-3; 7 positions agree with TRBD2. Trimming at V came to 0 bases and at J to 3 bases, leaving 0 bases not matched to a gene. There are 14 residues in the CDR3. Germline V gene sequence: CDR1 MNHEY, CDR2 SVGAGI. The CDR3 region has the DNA TGTGCCAGCAGTTACTCGGGGGGGACAGATACGCAGTATTTT. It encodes CASSYSGGTDTQYF.

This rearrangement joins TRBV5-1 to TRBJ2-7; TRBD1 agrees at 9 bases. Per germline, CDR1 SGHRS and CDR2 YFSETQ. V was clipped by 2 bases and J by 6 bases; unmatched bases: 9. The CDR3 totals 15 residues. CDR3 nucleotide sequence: TGCGCCAGCAGCTTCACAGGGGGCCCCCCGAGCGAGCAGTACTTC. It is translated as CASSFTGGPPSEQYF. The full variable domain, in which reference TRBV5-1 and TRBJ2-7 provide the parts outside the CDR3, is KAGVTQTPRYLIKTRGQQVTLSCSPISGHRSVSWYQQTPGQGLQFLFEYFSETQRNKGNFPGRFSGRQFSNSRSEMNVSTLELGDSALYLCASSFTGGPPSEQYFGPGTRLTVT.

CDR3 amino acids: CSVLTGESYEQYF. The CDR3 DNA sequence: TGCAGCGTGCTGACAGGGGAATCCTACGAGCAGTACTTC. The rearrangement joins TRBV29-1 to TRBJ2-7; TRBD1 aligns across 8 bases. Germline V gene sequence: CDR1 SQVTM, CDR2 ANQGSEA. V shed 6 bases, J shed 1 base, and the junction held 5 bases outside the gene matches. CDR3 length: 13 residues.

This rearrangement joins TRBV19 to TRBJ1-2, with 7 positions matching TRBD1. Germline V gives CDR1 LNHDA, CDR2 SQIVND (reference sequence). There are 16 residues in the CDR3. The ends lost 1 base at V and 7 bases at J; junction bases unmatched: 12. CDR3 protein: CASSIASRGGGSGYTF. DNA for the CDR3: TGTGCCAGTAGTATAGCCTCCAGGGGAGGGGGCAGTGGCTACACCTTC.

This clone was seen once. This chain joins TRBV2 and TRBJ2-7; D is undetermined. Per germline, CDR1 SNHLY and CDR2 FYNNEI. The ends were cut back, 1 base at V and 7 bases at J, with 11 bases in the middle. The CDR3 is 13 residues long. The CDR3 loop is CASSEVLVGEQYF. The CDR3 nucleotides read TGTGCCAGCAGTGAAGTCTTGGTAGGGGAGCAGTACTTC.

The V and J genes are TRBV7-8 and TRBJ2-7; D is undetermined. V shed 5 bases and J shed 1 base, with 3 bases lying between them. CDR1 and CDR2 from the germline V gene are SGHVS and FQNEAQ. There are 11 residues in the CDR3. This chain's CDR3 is CASSGSYEQYF. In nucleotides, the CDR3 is TGTGCCAGCAGCGGTTCCTACGAGCAGTACTTC.

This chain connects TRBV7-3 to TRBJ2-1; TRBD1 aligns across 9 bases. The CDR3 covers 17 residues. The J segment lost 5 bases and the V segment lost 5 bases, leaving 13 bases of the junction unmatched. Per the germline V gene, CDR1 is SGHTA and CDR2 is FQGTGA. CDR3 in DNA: TGTGCCAGCAGCGTTAGTCACAGGGGGCGAGGGAACAATGAGCAGTTCTTC. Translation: CASSVSHRGRGNNEQFF.

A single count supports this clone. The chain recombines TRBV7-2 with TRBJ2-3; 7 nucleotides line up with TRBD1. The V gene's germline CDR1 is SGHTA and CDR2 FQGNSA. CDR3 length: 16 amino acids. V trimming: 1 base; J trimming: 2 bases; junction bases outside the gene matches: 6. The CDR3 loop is CASSLVTGIFTDTQYF. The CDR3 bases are TGTGCCAGCAGCTTAGTGACAGGGATTTTCACAGATACGCAGTATTTT.

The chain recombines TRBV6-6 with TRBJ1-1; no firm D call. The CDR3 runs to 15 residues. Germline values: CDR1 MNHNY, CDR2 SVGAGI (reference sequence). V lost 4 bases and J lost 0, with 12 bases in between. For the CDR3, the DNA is TGTGCCAGCAGTTCAAGGAGCGTTATGAACACTGAAGCTTTCTTT. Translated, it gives CASSSRSVMNTEAFF.

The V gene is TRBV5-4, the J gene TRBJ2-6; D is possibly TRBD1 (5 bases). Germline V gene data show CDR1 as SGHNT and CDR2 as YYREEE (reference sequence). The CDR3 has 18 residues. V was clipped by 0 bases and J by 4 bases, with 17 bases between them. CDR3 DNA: TGTGCCAGCAGCTTGGCCGGCAGGGCAGTGACGGGGGCCAACGTCCTGACTTTC. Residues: CASSLAGRAVTGANVLTF.

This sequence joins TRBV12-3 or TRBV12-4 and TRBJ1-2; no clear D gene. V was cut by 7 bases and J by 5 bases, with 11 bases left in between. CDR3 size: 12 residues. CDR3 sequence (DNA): TGTGCCAGCAATCCTCCCGGTTATGGCTACACCTTC. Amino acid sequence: CASNPPGYGYTF.

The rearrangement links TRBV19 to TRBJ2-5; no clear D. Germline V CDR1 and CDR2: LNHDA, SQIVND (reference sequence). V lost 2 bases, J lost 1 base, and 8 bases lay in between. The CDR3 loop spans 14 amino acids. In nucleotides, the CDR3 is TGTGCCAGTAGTATAAAGGAATTCCAAGAGACCCAGTACTTC. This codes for CASSIKEFQETQYF. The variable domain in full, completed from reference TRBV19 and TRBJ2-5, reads DGGITQSPKYLFRKEGQNVTLSCEQNLNHDAMYWYRQDPGQGLRLIYYSQIVNDFQKGDIAEGYSVSREKKESFPLTVTSAQKNPTAFYLCASSIKEFQETQYFGPGTRLLVL.

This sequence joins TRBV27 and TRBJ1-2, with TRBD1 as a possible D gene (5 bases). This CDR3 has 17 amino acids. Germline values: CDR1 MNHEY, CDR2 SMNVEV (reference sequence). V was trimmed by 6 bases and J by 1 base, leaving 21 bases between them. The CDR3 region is CASRAGTVFKVNYGYTF. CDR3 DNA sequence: TGTGCCAGCAGAGCTGGGACCGTGTTTAAAGTTAACTATGGCTACACCTTC.

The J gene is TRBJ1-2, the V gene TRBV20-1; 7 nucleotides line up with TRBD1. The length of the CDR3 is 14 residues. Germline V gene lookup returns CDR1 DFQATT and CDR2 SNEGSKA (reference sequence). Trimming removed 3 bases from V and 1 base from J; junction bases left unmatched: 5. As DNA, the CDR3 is TGCAGTGCTAGTATGCAGGGGGGTAACTATGGCTACACCTTC. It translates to CSASMQGGNYGYTF.

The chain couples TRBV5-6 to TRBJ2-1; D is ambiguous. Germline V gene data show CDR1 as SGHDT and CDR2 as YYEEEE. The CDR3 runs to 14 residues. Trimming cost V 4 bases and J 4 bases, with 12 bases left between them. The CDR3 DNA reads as TGTGCCAGCAGCCGAACAGTACATTACAATGAGCAGTTCTTC. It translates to CASSRTVHYNEQFF.

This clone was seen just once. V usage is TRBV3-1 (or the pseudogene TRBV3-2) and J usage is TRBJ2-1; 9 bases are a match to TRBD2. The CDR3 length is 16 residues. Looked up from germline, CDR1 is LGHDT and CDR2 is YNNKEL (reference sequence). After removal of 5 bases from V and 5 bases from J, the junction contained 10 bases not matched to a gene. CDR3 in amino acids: CASSKTSGWGDNEQFF. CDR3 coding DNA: TGTGCCAGCAGCAAAACTAGCGGGTGGGGTGACAATGAGCAGTTCTTC.

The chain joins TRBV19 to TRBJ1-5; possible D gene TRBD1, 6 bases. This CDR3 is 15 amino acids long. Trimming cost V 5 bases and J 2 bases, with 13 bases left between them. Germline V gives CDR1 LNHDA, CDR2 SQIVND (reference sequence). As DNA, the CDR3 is TGTGCCAGTAGTCAGGGGATTGGGGGCAATCAGCCCCAGCATTTT. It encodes CASSQGIGGNQPQHF. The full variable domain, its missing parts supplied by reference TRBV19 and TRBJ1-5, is DGGITQSPKYLFRKEGQNVTLSCEQNLNHDAMYWYRQDPGQGLRLIYYSQIVNDFQKGDIAEGYSVSREKKESFPLTVTSAQKNPTAFYLCASSQGIGGNQPQHFGDGTRLSIL.

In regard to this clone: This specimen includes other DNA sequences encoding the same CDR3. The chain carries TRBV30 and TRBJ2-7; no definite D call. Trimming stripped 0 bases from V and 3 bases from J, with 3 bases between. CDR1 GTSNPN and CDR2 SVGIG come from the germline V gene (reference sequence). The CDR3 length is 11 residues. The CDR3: CAWSVSYEQYF. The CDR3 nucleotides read TGTGCCTGGAGTGTCAGCTACGAGCAGTACTTC.

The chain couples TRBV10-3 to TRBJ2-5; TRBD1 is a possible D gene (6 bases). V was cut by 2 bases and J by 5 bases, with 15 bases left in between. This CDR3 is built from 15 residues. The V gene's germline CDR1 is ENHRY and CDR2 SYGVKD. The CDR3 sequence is CAISETGNPPETQYF. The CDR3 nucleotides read TGTGCCATCAGTGAGACAGGGAATCCCCCGGAGACCCAGTACTTC.

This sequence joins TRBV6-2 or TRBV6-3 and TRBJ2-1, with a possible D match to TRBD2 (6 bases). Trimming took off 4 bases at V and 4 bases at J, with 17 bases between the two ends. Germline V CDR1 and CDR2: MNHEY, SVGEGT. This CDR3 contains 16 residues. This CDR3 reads CASSLPAGTVYNEQFF. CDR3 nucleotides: TGTGCCAGCAGTTTGCCCGCGGGGACTGTATACAATGAGCAGTTCTTC.

The CDR3 bases are TGCGCCAGCAGCTTGCAGGGTGCAACTAATGAAAAACTGTTTTTT. Residues: CASSLQGATNEKLFF. The rearrangement joins TRBV5-1 to TRBJ1-4; D might be TRBD1 (5 bases). V was cut by 1 base and J by 0 bases, with 7 bases left in between. The CDR3 contains 15 residues. From germline, CDR1 is SGHRS and CDR2 YFSETQ.

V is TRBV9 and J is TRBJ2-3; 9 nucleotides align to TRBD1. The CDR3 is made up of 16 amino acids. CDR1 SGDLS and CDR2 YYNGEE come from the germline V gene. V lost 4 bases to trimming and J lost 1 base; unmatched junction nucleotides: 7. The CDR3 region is CASSINRGLGTDTQYF. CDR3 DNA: TGTGCCAGCAGCATCAACAGGGGGCTTGGCACAGATACGCAGTATTTT.

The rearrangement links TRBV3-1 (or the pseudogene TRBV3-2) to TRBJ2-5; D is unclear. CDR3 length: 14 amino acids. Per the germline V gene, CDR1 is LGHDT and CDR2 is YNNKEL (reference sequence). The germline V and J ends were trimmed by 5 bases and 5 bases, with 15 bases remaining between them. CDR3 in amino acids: CASSFFSPGETQYF. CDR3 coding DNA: TGTGCCAGCAGCTTCTTTAGTCCCGGGGAGACCCAGTACTTC.